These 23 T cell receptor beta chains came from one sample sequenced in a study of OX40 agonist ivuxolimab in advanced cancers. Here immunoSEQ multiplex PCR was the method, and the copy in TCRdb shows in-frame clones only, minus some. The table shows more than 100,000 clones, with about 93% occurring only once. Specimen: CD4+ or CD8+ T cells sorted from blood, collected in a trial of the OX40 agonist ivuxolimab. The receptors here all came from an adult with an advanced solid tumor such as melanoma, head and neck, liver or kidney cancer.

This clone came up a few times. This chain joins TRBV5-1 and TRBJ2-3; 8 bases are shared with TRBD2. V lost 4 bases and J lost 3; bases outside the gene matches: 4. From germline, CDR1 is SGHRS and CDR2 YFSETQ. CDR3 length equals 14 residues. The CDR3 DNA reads TGCGCCAGCAGCCGGGGGGGTAGTACAGATACGCAGTATTTT. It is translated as CASSRGGSTDTQYF.

The CDR3, as DNA: TGTGCCAGCAGCTTCGGGCGGATCCAAGAGACCCAGTACTTC. This translates into CASSFGRIQETQYF. This chain links TRBV7-7 with TRBJ2-5; D is undetermined. The germline gives CDR1 SSHAT, CDR2 FNYEAQ (reference sequence). The CDR3 has 14 amino acids. Deletions cut 3 bases from V and 1 base from J, with 9 bases between.

As DNA, the CDR3 is TGTGCCAGCTCACCATACGGGACGGTCCCCTCTGGAAACACCATATATTTT. Translating it yields CASSPYGTVPSGNTIYF. The V call is TRBV18, the J call TRBJ1-3, with a weak D call TRBD1 (5 bases). CDR3 length: 17 amino acids. Germline-derived CDR1 and CDR2 are KGHSH and LQKENI. The ends were cut back, 2 bases at V and 0 bases at J, with 14 bases in the middle.

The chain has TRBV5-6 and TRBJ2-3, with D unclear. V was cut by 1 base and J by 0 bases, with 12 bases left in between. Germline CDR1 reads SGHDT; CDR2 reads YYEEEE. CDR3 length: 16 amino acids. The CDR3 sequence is CASSLRLGRSTDTQYF. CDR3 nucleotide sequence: TGTGCCAGCAGCTTGAGGCTTGGACGGAGCACAGATACGCAGTATTTT.

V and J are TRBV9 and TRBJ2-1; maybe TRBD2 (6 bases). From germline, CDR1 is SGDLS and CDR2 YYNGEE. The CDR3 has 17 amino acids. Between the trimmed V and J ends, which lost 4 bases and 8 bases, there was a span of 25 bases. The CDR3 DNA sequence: TGTGCCAGCAGCACCCGGACTACCCTATCCATTCGCCATGAGCAGTTCTTC. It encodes CASSTRTTLSIRHEQFF.

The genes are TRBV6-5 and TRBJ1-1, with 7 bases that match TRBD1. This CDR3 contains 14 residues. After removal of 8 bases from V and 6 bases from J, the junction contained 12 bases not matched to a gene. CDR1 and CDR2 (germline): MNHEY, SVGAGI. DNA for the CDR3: TGTGCCAGCTCTGAAACAGGGGTGAGGGCTGAAGCTTTCTTT. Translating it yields CASSETGVRAEAFF.

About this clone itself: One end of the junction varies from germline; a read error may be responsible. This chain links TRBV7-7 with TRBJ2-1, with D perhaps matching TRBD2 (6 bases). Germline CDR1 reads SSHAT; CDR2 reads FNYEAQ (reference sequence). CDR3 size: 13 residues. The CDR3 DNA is TGTGCTAGCAGCCTAGGGACTTACAATGAGCAGTTCTTC. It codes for CASSLGTYNEQFF.

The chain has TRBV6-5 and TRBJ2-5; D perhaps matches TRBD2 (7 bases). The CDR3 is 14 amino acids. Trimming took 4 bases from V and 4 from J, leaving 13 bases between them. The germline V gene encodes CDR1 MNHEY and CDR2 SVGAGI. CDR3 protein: CASSFLGGLETQYF. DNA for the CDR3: TGTGCCAGCAGTTTCCTCGGGGGGCTAGAGACCCAGTACTTC.

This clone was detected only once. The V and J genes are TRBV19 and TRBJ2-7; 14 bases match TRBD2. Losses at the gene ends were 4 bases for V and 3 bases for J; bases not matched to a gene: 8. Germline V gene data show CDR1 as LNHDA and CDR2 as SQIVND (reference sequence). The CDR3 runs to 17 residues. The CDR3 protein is CASSTGLAGGSSYEQYF. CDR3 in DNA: TGTGCCAGTAGTACCGGACTAGCGGGAGGTAGTAGCTACGAGCAGTACTTC.

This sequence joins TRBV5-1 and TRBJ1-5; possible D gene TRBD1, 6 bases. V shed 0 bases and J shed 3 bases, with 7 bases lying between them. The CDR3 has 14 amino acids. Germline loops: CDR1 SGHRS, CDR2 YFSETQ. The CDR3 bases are TGCGCCAGCAGCTTGGGGACAGCCAATCAGCCCCAGCATTTT. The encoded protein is CASSLGTANQPQHF.

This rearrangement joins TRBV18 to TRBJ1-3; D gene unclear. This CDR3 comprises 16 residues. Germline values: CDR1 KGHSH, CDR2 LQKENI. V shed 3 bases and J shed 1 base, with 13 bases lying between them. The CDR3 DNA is TGTGCCAGCTCACCTAGTCCGGGGTCATCTGGAAACACCATATATTTT. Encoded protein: CASSPSPGSSGNTIYF.

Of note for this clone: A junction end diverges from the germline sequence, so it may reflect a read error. The DNA for the CDR3 is TGCGCCAGCAGCCAATTAACAGGGACTGGAAACACCATATATTTT. It specifies CASSQLTGTGNTIYF. The rearrangement links TRBV7-9 to TRBJ1-3; the D gene is possibly TRBD1 (6 bases). The germline V gene has CDR1 SEHNR and CDR2 FQNEAQ (reference sequence). CDR3 length: 15 amino acids.

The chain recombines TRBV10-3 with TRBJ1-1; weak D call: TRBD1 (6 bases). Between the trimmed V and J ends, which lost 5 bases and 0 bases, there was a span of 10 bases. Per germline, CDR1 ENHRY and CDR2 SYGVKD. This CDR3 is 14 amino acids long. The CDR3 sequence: CAISSGQMNTEAFF. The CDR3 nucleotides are TGTGCCATCAGTTCTGGACAGATGAACACTGAAGCTTTCTTT.

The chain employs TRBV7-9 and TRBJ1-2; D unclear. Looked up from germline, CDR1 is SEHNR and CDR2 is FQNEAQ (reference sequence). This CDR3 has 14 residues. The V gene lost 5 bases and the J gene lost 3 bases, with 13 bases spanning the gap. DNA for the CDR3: TGTGCCAGCAGCCATGCCACAGATTACTATGGCTACACCTTC. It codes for CASSHATDYYGYTF.

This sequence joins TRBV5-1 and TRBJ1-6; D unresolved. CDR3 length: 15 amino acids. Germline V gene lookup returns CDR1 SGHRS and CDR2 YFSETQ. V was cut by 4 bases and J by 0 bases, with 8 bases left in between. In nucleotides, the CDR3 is TGCGCCAGCAGCCCCAGTCCCTCCTATAATTCACCCCTCCACTTT. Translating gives CASSPSPSYNSPLHF.

The CDR3 loop reads CATSRDTGIGGYTF. The CDR3 nucleotides read TGTGCCACCAGCAGAGATACAGGGATTGGCGGCTACACCTTC. The genes are TRBV15 and TRBJ1-2; possible D gene TRBD1, 6 bases. The germline V gene has CDR1 LNHNV and CDR2 YYDKDF (reference sequence). V lost 0 bases and J 8 bases, leaving 13 bases between the germline ends. This CDR3 is 14 amino acids long.

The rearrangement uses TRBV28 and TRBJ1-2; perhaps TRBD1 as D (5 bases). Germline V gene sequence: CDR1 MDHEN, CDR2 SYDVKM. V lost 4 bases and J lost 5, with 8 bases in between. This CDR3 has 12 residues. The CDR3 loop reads CASSSGLYGYTF. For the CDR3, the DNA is TGTGCCAGCAGTTCGGGACTGTATGGCTACACCTTC.

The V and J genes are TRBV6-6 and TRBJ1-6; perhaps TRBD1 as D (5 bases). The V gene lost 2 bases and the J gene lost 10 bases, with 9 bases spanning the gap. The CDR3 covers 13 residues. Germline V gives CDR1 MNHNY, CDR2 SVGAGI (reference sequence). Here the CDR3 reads CASSYDSVSPLHF. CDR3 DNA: TGTGCCAGCAGTTACGACAGCGTCTCACCCCTCCACTTT.

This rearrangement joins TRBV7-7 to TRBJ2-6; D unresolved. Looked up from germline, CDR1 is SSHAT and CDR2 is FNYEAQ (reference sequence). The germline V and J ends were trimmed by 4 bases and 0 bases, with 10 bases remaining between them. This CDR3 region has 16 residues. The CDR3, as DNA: TGTGCCAGCAGCTCTTTAGACCCCTCTGGGGCCAACGTCCTGACTTTC. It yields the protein CASSSLDPSGANVLTF.

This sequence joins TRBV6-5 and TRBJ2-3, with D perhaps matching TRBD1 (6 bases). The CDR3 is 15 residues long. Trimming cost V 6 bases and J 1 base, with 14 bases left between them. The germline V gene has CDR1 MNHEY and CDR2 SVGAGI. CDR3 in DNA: TGTGCCAGCAGCTTCGACAGGAGACGCACAGATACGCAGTATTTT. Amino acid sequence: CASSFDRRRTDTQYF.

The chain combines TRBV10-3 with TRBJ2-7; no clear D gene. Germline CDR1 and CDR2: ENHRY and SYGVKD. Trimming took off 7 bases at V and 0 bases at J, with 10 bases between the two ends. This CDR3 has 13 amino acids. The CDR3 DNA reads TGTGCCATCAAATACAGCGACTCCTACGAGCAGTACTTC. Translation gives CAIKYSDSYEQYF.

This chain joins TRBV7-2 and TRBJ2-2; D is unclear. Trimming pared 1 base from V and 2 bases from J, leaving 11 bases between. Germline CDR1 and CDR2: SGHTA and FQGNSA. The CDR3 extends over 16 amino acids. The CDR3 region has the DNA TGTGCCAGCAGCTTAGTGGCGTTGATTAACACCGGGGAGCTGTTTTTT. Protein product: CASSLVALINTGELFF.

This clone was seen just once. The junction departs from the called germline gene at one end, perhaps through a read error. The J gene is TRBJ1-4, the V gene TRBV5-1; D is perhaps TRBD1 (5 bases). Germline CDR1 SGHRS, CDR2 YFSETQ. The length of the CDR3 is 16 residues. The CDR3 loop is CASSLAPTSGNEKLFF. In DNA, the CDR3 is TGTGCCAGCAGCTTGGCGCCAACTTCAGGGAATGAAAAACTGTTTTTT.